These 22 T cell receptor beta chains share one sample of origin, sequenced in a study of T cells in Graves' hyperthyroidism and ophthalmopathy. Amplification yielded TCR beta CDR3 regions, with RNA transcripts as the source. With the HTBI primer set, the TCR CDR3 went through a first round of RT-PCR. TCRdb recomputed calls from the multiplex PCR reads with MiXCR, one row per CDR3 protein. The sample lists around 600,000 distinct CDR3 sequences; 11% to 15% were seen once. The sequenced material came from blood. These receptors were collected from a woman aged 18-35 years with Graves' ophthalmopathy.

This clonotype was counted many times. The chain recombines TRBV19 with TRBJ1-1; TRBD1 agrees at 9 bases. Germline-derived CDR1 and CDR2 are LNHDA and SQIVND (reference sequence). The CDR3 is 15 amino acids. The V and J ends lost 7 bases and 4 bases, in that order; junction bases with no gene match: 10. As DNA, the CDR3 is TGTGCCAGTATTGCTACAGGGGGCGCGATCACTGAAGCTTTCTTT. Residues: CASIATGGAITEAFF.

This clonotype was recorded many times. As DNA, the CDR3 is TGTGCCAGCAGCCAAGAGGCGGGGGTGGAGTACAATGAGCAGTTCTTC. Translation: CASSQEAGVEYNEQFF. The chain couples TRBV14 to TRBJ2-1; 7 bases map to TRBD2. The CDR3 runs to 16 residues. Germline CDR1 is SGHDN and CDR2 is FVKESK. V shed 0 bases, J shed 4 bases, and the junction held 6 bases outside the gene matches. The full variable domain, its missing parts supplied by reference TRBV14 and TRBJ2-1, is EAGVTQFPSHSVIEKGQTVTLRCDPISGHDNLYWYRRVMGKEIKFLLHFVKESKQDESGMPNNRFLAERTGGTYSTLKVQPAELEDSGVYFCASSQEAGVEYNEQFFGPGTRLTVL.

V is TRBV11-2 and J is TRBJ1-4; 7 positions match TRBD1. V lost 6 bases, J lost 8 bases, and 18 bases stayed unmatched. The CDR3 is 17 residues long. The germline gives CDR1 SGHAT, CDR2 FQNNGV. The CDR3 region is CASRPRGPGGLAEKLFF. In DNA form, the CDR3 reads TGTGCCAGCAGACCGAGAGGGCCAGGGGGGCTAGCGGAAAAACTGTTTTTT.

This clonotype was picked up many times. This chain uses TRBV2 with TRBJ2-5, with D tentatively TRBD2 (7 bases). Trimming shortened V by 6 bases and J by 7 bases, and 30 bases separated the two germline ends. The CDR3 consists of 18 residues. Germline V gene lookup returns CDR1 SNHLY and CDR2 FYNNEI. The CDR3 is CASSGGGTNPGGRGTQYF. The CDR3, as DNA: TGTGCCAGCAGCGGAGGGGGGACTAACCCCGGGGGTCGGGGGACCCAGTACTTC.

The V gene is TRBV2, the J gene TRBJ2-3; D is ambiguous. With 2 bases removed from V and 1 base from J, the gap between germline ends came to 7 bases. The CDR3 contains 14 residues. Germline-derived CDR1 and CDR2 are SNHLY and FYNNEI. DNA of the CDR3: TGTGCCAGCAGTGAATTTTGGGGCACAGATACGCAGTATTTT. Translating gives CASSEFWGTDTQYF.

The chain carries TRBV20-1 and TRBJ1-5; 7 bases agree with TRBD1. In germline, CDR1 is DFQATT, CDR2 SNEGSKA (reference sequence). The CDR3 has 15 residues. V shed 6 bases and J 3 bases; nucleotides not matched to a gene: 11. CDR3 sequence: CSATPVGGYNQPQHF. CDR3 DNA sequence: TGCAGTGCAACCCCGGTAGGGGGCTACAATCAGCCCCAGCATTTT.

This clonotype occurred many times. The CDR3 region is CASSPGDRVLDGYTF. The DNA for the CDR3 is TGTGCCAGCAGCCCCGGAGACAGGGTCCTAGACGGCTACACCTTC. The rearrangement links TRBV28 to TRBJ1-2; 7 bases map to TRBD1. The CDR3 totals 15 residues. The V segment lost 6 bases and the J segment 8 bases; nucleotides outside the gene matches: 15. Germline values: CDR1 MDHEN, CDR2 SYDVKM.

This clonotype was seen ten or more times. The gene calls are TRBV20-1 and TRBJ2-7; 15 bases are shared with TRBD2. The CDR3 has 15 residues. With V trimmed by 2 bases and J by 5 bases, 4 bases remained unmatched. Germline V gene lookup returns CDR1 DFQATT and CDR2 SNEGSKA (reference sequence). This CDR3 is CSARRTSGRADEQYF. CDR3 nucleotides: TGCAGTGCTAGAAGGACTAGCGGGAGGGCGGACGAGCAGTACTTC.

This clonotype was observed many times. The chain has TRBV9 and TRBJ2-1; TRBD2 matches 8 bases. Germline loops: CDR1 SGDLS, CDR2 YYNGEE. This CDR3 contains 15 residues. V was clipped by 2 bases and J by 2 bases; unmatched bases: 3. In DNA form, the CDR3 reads TGTGCCAGCAGCGTGGCTAGCGGGCCCTACAATGAGCAGTTCTTC. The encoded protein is CASSVASGPYNEQFF.

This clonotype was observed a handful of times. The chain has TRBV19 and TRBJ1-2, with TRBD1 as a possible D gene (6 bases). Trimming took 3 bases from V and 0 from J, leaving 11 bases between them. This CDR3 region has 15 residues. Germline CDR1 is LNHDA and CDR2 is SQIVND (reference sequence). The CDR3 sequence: CASSIDGGSNYGYTF. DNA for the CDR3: TGTGCCAGTAGTATCGATGGGGGCTCTAACTATGGCTACACCTTC.

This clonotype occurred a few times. The CDR3: CASSQDIGRYNEQFF. CDR3 DNA sequence: TGCGCCAGCAGCCAAGATATCGGACGTTACAATGAGCAGTTCTTC. The J gene is TRBJ2-1, the V gene TRBV4-1, with D unresolved. Looked up from germline, CDR1 is MGHRA and CDR2 is YSYEKL. The CDR3 runs to 15 residues. V lost 0 bases, J lost 4 bases, and 10 bases lay in between.

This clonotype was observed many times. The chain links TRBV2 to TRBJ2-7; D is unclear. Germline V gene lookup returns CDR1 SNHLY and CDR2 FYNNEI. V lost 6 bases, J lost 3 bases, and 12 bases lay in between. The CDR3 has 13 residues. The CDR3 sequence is CASRVGLGYEQYF. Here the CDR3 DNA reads TGTGCCAGCAGAGTCGGGTTAGGCTACGAGCAGTACTTC. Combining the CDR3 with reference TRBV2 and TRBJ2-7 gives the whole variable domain EPEVTQTPSHQVTQMGQEVILRCVPISNHLYFYWYRQILGQKVEFLVSFYNNEISEKSEIFDDQFSVERPDGSNFTLKIRSTKLEDSAMYFCASRVGLGYEQYFGPGTRLTVT.

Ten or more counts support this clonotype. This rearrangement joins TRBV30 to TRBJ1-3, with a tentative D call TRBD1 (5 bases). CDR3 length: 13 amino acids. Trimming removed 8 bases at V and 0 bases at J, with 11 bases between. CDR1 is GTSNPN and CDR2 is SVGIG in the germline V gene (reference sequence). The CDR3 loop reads CAGCRDSGNTIYF. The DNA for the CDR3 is TGTGCCGGATGCAGGGACTCTGGAAACACCATATATTTT.

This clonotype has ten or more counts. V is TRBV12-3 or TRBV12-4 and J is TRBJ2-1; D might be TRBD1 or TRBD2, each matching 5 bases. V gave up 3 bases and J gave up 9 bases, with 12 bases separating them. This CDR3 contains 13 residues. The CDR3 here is CASSFGTLSEQFF. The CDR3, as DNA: TGTGCCAGCAGTTTTGGGACCCTGAGTGAGCAGTTCTTC.

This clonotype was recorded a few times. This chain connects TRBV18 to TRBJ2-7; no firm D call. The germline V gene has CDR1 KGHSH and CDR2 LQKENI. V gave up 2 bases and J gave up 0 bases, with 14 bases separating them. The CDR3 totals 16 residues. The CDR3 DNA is TGTGCCAGCTCACCATTTAGAGAGATAAGCTCCTACGAGCAGTACTTC. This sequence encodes CASSPFREISSYEQYF.

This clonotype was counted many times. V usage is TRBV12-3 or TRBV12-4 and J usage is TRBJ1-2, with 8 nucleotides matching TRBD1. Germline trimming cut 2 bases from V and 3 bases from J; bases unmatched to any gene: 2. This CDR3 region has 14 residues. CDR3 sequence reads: CASSLWTGHYGYTF. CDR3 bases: TGTGCCAGCAGTTTATGGACAGGGCACTATGGCTACACCTTC.

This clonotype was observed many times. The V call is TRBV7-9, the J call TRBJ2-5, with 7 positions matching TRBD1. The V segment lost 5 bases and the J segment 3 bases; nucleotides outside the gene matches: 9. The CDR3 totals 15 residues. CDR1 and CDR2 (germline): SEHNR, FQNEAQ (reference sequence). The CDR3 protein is CASSPRQGPEETQYF. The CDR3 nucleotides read TGTGCCAGCAGCCCCCGACAGGGCCCAGAAGAGACCCAGTACTTC.

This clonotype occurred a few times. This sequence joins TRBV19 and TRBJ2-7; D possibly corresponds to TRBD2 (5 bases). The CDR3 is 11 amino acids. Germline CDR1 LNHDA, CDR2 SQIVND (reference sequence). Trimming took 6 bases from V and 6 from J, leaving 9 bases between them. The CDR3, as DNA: TGTGCCAGTAGGAGCGGTTTCGAGCAGTACTTC. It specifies CASRSGFEQYF.

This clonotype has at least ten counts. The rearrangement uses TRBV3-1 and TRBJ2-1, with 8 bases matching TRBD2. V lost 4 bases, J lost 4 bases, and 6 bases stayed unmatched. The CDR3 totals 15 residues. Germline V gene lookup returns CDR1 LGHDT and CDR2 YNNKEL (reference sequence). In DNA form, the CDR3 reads TGTGCCAGCAGCCCCCGACTAGCGCCTTACAATGAGCAGTTCTTC. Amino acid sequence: CASSPRLAPYNEQFF.

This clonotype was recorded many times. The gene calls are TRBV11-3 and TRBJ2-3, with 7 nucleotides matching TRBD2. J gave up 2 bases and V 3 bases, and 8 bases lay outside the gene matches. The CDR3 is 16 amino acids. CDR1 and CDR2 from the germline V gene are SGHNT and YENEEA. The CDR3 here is CASSFGGSPHTDTQYF. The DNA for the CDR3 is TGTGCCAGCAGCTTCGGCGGGAGCCCACACACAGATACGCAGTATTTT.

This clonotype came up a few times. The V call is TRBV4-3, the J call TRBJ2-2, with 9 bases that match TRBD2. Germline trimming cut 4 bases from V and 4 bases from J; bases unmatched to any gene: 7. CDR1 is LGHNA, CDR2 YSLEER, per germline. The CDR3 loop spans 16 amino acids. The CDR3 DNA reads TGCGCCAGCAGCCCCTTAGCGGGAGAAGGCACCGGGGAGCTGTTTTTT. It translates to CASSPLAGEGTGELFF.

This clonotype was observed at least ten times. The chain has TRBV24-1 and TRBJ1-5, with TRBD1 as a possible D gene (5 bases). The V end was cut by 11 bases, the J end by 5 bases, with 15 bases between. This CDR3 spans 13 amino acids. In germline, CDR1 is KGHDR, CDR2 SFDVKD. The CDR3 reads CAIGQGPDQPQHF. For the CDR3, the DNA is TGTGCCATCGGGCAGGGACCCGATCAGCCCCAGCATTTT.